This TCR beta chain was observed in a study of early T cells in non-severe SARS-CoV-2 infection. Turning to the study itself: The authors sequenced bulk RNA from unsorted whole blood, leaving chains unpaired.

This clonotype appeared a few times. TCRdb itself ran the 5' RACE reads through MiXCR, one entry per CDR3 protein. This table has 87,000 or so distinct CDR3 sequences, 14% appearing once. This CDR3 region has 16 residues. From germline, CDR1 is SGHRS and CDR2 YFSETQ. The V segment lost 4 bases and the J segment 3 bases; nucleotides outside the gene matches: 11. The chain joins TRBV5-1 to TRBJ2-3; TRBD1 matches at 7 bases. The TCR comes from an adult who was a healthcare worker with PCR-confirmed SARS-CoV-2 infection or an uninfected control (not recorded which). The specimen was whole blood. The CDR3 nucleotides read TGCGCCAGCAGCGCCGGGACAGCCCCCGGGACAGATACGCAGTATTTT. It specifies CASSAGTAPGTDTQYF.